These T cell receptor beta chains were read from a single sample in a study of blood T cell repertoires in COVID-19. Produced via immunoSEQ multiplex PCR; TCRdb's table is partial and in-frame only. The sample has a few hundred thousand clones, around 86% seen once. Sequenced material: peripheral blood. The receptors were sampled from a man aged 18 to 29 with active or convalescent COVID-19. The CDR3 runs from the conserved cysteine through the conserved F or W. D genes are given only for firm matches. Size is stated for part of the rows, as once, few or many counts, or as a class when the clone is expanded.

V,size,D,length,J,DNA,CDR3
TRBV4-1,NA,TRBD2,14,TRBJ2-1,TGCGCCAGCAGCCCGGGAGGACTAGTCAATGAGCAGTTCTTC,CASSPGGLVNEQFF
TRBV18,once,NA,18,TRBJ2-2,TGTGCCAGCTCACCACCTGCGGGTGGCAGGGGCCACACCGGGGAGCTGTTTTTT,CASSPPAGGRGHTGELFF
TRBV27,NA,TRBD2,20,TRBJ2-1,TGTGCCAGCAGTTTGTCCGGGACTAGCGGGGACCGGCTCTCCTACAATGAGCAGTTCTTC,CASSLSGTSGDRLSYNEQFF
TRBV24-1,NA,NA,15,TRBJ1-4,TGTGCCACCAGTCAAACAGGGACGACTAATGAAAAACTGTTTTTT,CATSQTGTTNEKLFF
TRBV7-9,NA,TRBD1,15,TRBJ2-1,TGTGCCAGCAGCTTTGGGCAGGGGGACGGCAATGAGCAGTTCTTC,CASSFGQGDGNEQFF
TRBV30,NA,NA,15,TRBJ1-3,TGTGCCTGGGGCCTCGACGGGAGGAATGGAAACACCATATATTTT,CAWGLDGRNGNTIYF
TRBV6-1,NA,NA,15,TRBJ1-3,TGTGCCAGCAGTGAGGACAGAAACTCTGGAAACACCATATATTTT,CASSEDRNSGNTIYF
TRBV5-1,NA,NA,15,TRBJ1-2,TGCGCCAGCAGCTTGCAGCCAGACATGGGCTATGGCTACACCTTC,CASSLQPDMGYGYTF
TRBV10-2,once,NA,15,TRBJ1-2,TGCGCCAGCAGTGAGGAAGGGGGAGACAACTATGGCTACACCTTC,CASSEEGGDNYGYTF
TRBV7-9,NA,NA,12,TRBJ1-2,TGTGCCAGCAGCTCCGGGGACTATGGCTACACCTTC,CASSSGDYGYTF
TRBV5-1,NA,TRBD2,14,TRBJ2-1,TGCGCCAGCAGCTTGGGGCGGGGGGCAGGCGAGCAGTTCTTC,CASSLGRGAGEQFF
TRBV9,NA,NA,11,TRBJ2-1,TGTGCCAGCAGCGCCCCTCCCGAGCAGTTCTTC,CASSAPPEQFF
TRBV7-2,once,NA,15,TRBJ1-5,TGTGCCAGCAGCTTAGGGGACACGTTCAATCAGCCCCAGCATTTT,CASSLGDTFNQPQHF
TRBV30,NA,NA,14,TRBJ2-2,TGTGCCTGCAGGCAGGGGTTGAACACCGGGGAGCTGTTTTTT,CACRQGLNTGELFF
TRBV2,few,NA,14,TRBJ1-4,TGTGCCAGCACCGAAGGGGGGAGGGCGATAAAACTGTTTTTT,CASTEGGRAIKLFF
TRBV4-3,NA,TRBD2,18,TRBJ2-2,TGCGCCAGCAGCCAAGAATCGCCCAGCGGGGCGAACACCGGGGAGCTGTTTTTT,CASSQESPSGANTGELFF
TRBV2,NA,NA,13,TRBJ1-2,TGTGCCAGCAGTGAAGCGGCCGAATGGGGCTACACCTTC,CASSEAAEWGYTF
TRBV28,NA,NA,12,TRBJ1-1,TGTGCCAGCAGTTTTTACAGAGCTGAAGCTTTCTTT,CASSFYRAEAFF
TRBV6-5,NA,NA,12,TRBJ2-1,TGTGCCAGCAGGGAGGGGGCATCGCCAGGGCTCTTC,CASREGASPGLF
TRBV2,NA,TRBD2,17,TRBJ2-1,TGTGCCAGCATGGGGGGGACTAGTAATTTCGTTGGTAATGAGCAGTTCTTC,CASMGGTSNFVGNEQFF
TRBV15,NA,NA,14,TRBJ2-7,TGTGCCACCAGCAGAAATCGTGCGGGGTACGAGCAGTACTTC,CATSRNRAGYEQYF
TRBV10-3,few,NA,14,TRBJ1-1,TGTGCCATCACCCAGACAGGCCTGAACACTGAAGCTTTCTTT,CAITQTGLNTEAFF
TRBV6-5,once,NA,12,TRBJ1-4,TGTGCCAGCCTACAGGGTGGGGAAAAACTGTTTTTT,CASLQGGEKLFF
TRBV28,NA,TRBD1,12,TRBJ1-1,TGTGCCAGCAGAGTTCAGGGGGCTGAAGCTTTCTTT,CASRVQGAEAFF
TRBV6-5,NA,NA,15,TRBJ1-5,TGTGCCAGCAGTTACTCGAATAGACAGCCCCAGCCCCAGCATTTT,CASSYSNRQPQPQHF
TRBV5-1,NA,NA,15,TRBJ1-4,TGCGCCAGCAGGGAACAGGGACCCCCTAGTGAAAAACTGTTTTTT,CASREQGPPSEKLFF
TRBV7-8,NA,NA,16,TRBJ2-5,TGTGCCAGCAGCTTAGCGGGTTTCGTCTACGGGGAGACCCAGTACTTC,CASSLAGFVYGETQYF
TRBV3-1/TRBV3-2,NA,TRBD1,14,TRBJ1-6,TGTGCCAGTAGGACAGGGAGCAATAATTCACCCCTCCACTTT,CASRTGSNNSPLHF
TRBV28,NA,NA,16,TRBJ2-7,TGTGCCAGCAGTTTTTTACACGGCGGCAATCCTTCCGAGCAGTACTTC,CASSFLHGGNPSEQYF
TRBV20-1,NA,TRBD1,14,TRBJ2-7,TGCAGTGCTAGTCCAAGGGACAGGGTCTCCGAGCAGTACTTC,CSASPRDRVSEQYF
TRBV28,NA,NA,15,TRBJ1-5,TGTGCCAGCAGTCCTCGGGGGAAGGGCAATCAGCCCCAGCATTTT,CASSPRGKGNQPQHF
TRBV5-4,NA,NA,13,TRBJ1-1,TGTGCCAGCACCAACTCGTGGAGCACTGAAGCTTTCTTT,CASTNSWSTEAFF
TRBV3-1/TRBV3-2,NA,TRBD1,14,TRBJ2-3,TGTGCCAGCAGCCCACAGGGGGCCACAGATACGCAGTATTTT,CASSPQGATDTQYF
TRBV27,few,TRBD1,14,TRBJ2-2,TGTGCCAACTCGGGACAGGAGGACACCGGGGAGCTGTTTTTT,CANSGQEDTGELFF
TRBV29-1,few,TRBD2,13,TRBJ2-7,TGCAGCGTCCATTTAGCGGGAGCCTACGAGCAGTACTTC,CSVHLAGAYEQYF
TRBV11-2,NA,NA,17,TRBJ1-1,TGTGCCAGCAGCTTACAGATGGGAAGGGGTAAGAACACTGAAGCTTTCTTT,CASSLQMGRGKNTEAFF
TRBV19,NA,TRBD2,15,TRBJ2-4,TGTGCCAGTAACCCGGGCGGGGGGGCTCAAAACATTCAGTACTTC,CASNPGGGAQNIQYF